This note documents a single T cell receptor beta chain sequence. Its antigen is currently unknown. The data stem from a study of cytomegalovirus exposure and HLA in healthy donors. Whole-study findings and limits: The study flagged roughly 160 TCR beta chains as cytomegalovirus-associated. Immune exposure information comprised only CMV serostatus. Per published accounts, TCR beta sequences correctly predicted the HLA-A and HLA-B alleles of most subjects. Among the most significant clusters, several appeared linked to common viral pathogens in a later analysis.

Trimming took 6 bases from V and 6 from J; bases not matched to a gene: 14. From germline, CDR1 is MNHNY and CDR2 SVGAGI (reference sequence). This CDR3 region has 16 residues. The PCR ran on 60 Vbeta and 13 Jbeta primers. Sequencing used immunoSEQ multiplex PCR; TCRdb keeps in-frame clones, though not all of them. The sample has some 190,000 clones; roughly 8.7% are singletons. The sequenced sample was PBMCs. The TCR originated in a woman aged 30 to 39 in good health and CMV-seropositive. The J gene is TRBJ1-1, the V gene TRBV6-6; TRBD1 agrees at 9 bases. CDR3 amino acids: CASRPRGQGYSSEAFF. The DNA of the CDR3 is TGTGCCAGCAGACCCCGGGGACAGGGATATTCGTCTGAAGCTTTCTTT.